Below are 12 T cell receptor beta chains sequenced from a single sample in a study of shared clonotypes between healthy human individuals. Sequencing used immunoSEQ multiplex PCR; TCRdb keeps in-frame clones, though not all of them. This table holds about 2.4 million clones, 90% to 95% found once. Sequenced sample: naive CD4+ T cells from PBMCs. Subset reported: CD45RA+ positively selected. These receptors were collected from a man between 18 and 29 years old in good health. Some clones in this sample may be carry-over from other donors' samples.

The rearrangement links TRBV5-1 to TRBJ2-7, with 11 positions matching TRBD2. J gave up 5 bases and V 2 bases, and 6 bases lay outside the gene matches. The length of the CDR3 is 15 residues. In germline, CDR1 is SGHRS, CDR2 YFSETQ. This chain's CDR3 is CASSLLAGAKNEQYF. CDR3 DNA sequence: TGCGCCAGCAGCTTACTAGCGGGAGCGAAGAACGAGCAGTACTTC.

The chain uses TRBV11-3 and TRBJ2-5, with D perhaps matching TRBD2 (7 bases). Germline V gene lookup returns CDR1 SGHNT and CDR2 YENEEA. Deletions cut 1 base from V and 2 bases from J, with 14 bases between. The CDR3 length is 16 residues. CDR3 sequence (DNA): TGTGCCAGCAGCTTAGGGATCGGGGGGCAGCAAGAGACCCAGTACTTC. This translates into CASSLGIGGQQETQYF.

In its sample, this clone was seen once. The chain has TRBV18 and TRBJ1-5; 12 bases map to TRBD1. Looked up from germline, CDR1 is KGHSH and CDR2 is LQKENI. V was pared by 3 bases and J by 6 bases, with 3 bases of the junction left unmatched. CDR3 length: 15 amino acids. CDR3 sequence reads: CASSPGQGASQPQHF. For the CDR3, the DNA is TGTGCCAGCTCACCGGGACAGGGGGCGAGTCAGCCCCAGCATTTT.

CDR3 residues: CASSARLAGGGETQYF. The CDR3 nucleotides are TGTGCCAGCAGTGCAAGACTAGCGGGAGGGGGAGAGACCCAGTACTTC. This chain connects TRBV2 to TRBJ2-5, with 14 bases aligning to TRBD2. The CDR3 is 16 amino acids. Looked up from germline, CDR1 is SNHLY and CDR2 is FYNNEI. Losses at the gene ends were 4 bases for V and 4 bases for J; bases not matched to a gene: 5.

This rearrangement joins TRBV4-3 to TRBJ2-3, with 8 bases fitting TRBD2. Germline V lookup: CDR1 LGHNA, CDR2 YSLEER. CDR3 size: 16 residues. Trimming removed 3 bases from V and 4 bases from J; junction bases left unmatched: 9. This CDR3 is CASSQGTRASADTQYF. The CDR3 nucleotides read TGCGCCAGCAGCCAGGGGACTAGGGCTAGCGCAGATACGCAGTATTTT.

The DNA for the CDR3 is TGCGCCAGCAGTCAATCGTCGGAGAGGGGAATAAGCACAGATACGCAGTATTTT. Its translation is CASSQSSERGISTDTQYF. The chain has TRBV23-1 and TRBJ2-3, with D possibly being TRBD1 or TRBD2 (5 bases each). TRBV23-1 is treated as an ORF (open reading frame) with a function not yet certain. V was clipped by 0 bases and J by 0 bases, with 16 bases between them. This CDR3 comprises 18 residues.

The V gene is TRBV30, the J gene TRBJ1-1; the D is unclear. The CDR3 sequence is 11 residues long. The germline V and J ends were trimmed by 5 bases and 1 base, with 5 bases remaining between them. Germline-derived CDR1 and CDR2 are GTSNPN and SVGIG (reference sequence). The CDR3 spells CAWWGNTEAFF. CDR3 sequence (DNA): TGTGCCTGGTGGGGGAACACTGAAGCTTTCTTT.

This chain connects TRBV6-1 to TRBJ1-1, with D maybe TRBD1 (5 bases). The CDR3 is 14 residues long. Germline V CDR1 and CDR2: MNHNS, SASEGT. V was trimmed by 3 bases and J by 4 bases, leaving 12 bases between them. The CDR3 sequence: CASSDWGSITEAFF. Here the CDR3 DNA reads TGTGCCAGCAGTGATTGGGGGAGTATCACTGAAGCTTTCTTT.

This clone was counted a single time. This chain joins TRBV30 and TRBJ2-5; a possible D gene is TRBD1 (6 bases). Judging by the DNA end, TRBJ2-7 fits better; the J call may be wrong. The CDR3 runs 13 residues. CDR1 is GTSNPN and CDR2 is SVGIG in the germline V gene (reference sequence). The CDR3 DNA reads TGTGCCTGGAGTGTCGGACAGTTCTACGAGCAGTACTTC. This translates into CAWSVGQFYEQYF.

This clone has a single count. The V gene is TRBV19, the J gene TRBJ2-2; maybe TRBD1 (5 bases). This CDR3 spans 15 amino acids. Germline V gene lookup returns CDR1 LNHDA and CDR2 SQIVND (reference sequence). The germline V and J ends were trimmed by 4 bases and 6 bases, with 15 bases remaining between them. Here the CDR3 DNA reads TGTGCCAGTAGTACAGGGTCCCCAGCGCCCGGGGAGCTGTTTTTT. This sequence encodes CASSTGSPAPGELFF.

In nucleotides, the CDR3 is TGCGCCAGCAGGGTTTCGGGGGGAACGGGCACTGAAGCTTTCTTT. It yields the protein CASRVSGGTGTEAFF. This chain uses TRBV5-1 with TRBJ1-1; tentative D call: TRBD1 (5 bases). CDR3 length: 15 residues. V gave up 5 bases and J gave up 4 bases, with 18 bases separating them. Germline V gene data show CDR1 as SGHRS and CDR2 as YFSETQ.

CDR3 sequence reads: CASSGGLAFTNEQFF. The CDR3 nucleotides read TGCGCCAGCAGCGGGGGACTAGCTTTTACAAATGAGCAGTTCTTC. This chain joins TRBV5-1 and TRBJ2-1; 9 bases fit TRBD2. The CDR3 is made up of 15 amino acids. J lost 7 bases, V lost 4 bases, and 9 bases had no gene match. Germline V lookup: CDR1 SGHRS, CDR2 YFSETQ. The full variable domain, rest sourced from reference TRBV5-1 and TRBJ2-1, is KAGVTQTPRYLIKTRGQQVTLSCSPISGHRSVSWYQQTPGQGLQFLFEYFSETQRNKGNFPGRFSGRQFSNSRSEMNVSTLELGDSALYLCASSGGLAFTNEQFFGPGTRLTVL.